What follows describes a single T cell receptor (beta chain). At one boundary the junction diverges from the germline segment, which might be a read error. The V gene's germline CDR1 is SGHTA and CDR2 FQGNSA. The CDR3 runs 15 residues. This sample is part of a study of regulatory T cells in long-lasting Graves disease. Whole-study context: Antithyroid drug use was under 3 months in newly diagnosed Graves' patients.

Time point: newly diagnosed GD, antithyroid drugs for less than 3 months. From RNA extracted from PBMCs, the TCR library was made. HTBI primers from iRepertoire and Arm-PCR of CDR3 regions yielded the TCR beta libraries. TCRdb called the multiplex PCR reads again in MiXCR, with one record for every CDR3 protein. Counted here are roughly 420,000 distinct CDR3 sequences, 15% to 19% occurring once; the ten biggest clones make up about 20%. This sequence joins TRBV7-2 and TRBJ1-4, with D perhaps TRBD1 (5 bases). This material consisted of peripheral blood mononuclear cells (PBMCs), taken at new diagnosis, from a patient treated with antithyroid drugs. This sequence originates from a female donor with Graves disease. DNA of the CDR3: TGTGCCAGCAGCCTTACAGGAGGGGCCCGTGAAAAACTGTCTTTT. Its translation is CASSLTGGAREKLSF.